This entry lists 14 T cell receptor beta chains sequenced from one sample in a study of T cell responses to AZD1222 COVID-19 vaccine. TCRdb's table, derived via immunoSEQ multiplex PCR, lists solely in-frame clones and lacks some. The sample lists under 110,000 clones; 86% were seen once. This specimen was peripheral blood, taken on day 0 of AZD1222 vaccination. The receptors shown here come from an adult in good health.

The V call is TRBV6-2 or TRBV6-3, the J call TRBJ1-1, with 10 positions matching TRBD1. Germline lookup yields CDR1 MNHEY and CDR2 SVGEGT. J gave up 1 base and V 5 bases, and 7 bases lay outside the gene matches. The CDR3 runs to 16 residues. The CDR3 DNA reads TGTGCCAGCAGTAAGTCATGGGACAGGGGGAACACTGAAGCTTTCTTT. Protein: CASSKSWDRGNTEAFF.

This rearrangement joins TRBV27 to TRBJ1-2, with unresolved D. The CDR3 totals 13 residues. CDR1 is MNHEY and CDR2 is SMNVEV in the germline V gene (reference sequence). Trimming took 2 bases from V and 5 from J, leaving 9 bases between them. CDR3 sequence reads: CASSLNRLYGYTF. CDR3 bases: TGTGCCAGCAGTTTAAACAGATTATATGGCTACACCTTC.

This clone came up once. The chain links TRBV4-3 to TRBJ2-1, with 8 bases aligning to TRBD2. Germline CDR1 and CDR2: LGHNA and YSLEER. J was trimmed by 2 bases and V by 0 bases; bases with no gene match: 6. The CDR3 length is 17 residues. CDR3 amino acids: CASSQDLREGTYNEQFF. CDR3 coding DNA: TGCGCCAGCAGCCAAGACCTCCGGGAGGGCACCTACAATGAGCAGTTCTTC.

This clone was observed a few times. The rearrangement joins TRBV28 to TRBJ1-6, with D hard to call. The CDR3 has 15 amino acids. The germline CDR1 and CDR2 sequences are MDHEN and SYDVKM. Trimming stripped 7 bases from V and 7 bases from J, with 17 bases between. The CDR3 DNA is TGTGCCAGCACCCTACCCGGGCCAAGGAATTCACCCCTCCACTTT. Its translation is CASTLPGPRNSPLHF. The complete variable domain, with remaining parts taken from reference TRBV28 and TRBJ1-6, reads DVKVTQSSRYLVKRTGEKVFLECVQDMDHENMFWYRQDPGLGLRLIYFSYDVKMKEKGDIPEGYSVSREKKERFSLILESASTNQTSMYLCASTLPGPRNSPLHFGNGTRLTVT.

This sequence joins TRBV11-2 and TRBJ2-3, with unresolved D. The V end was cut by 10 bases, the J end by 0 bases, with 8 bases between. CDR1 is SGHAT, CDR2 FQNNGV, per germline. The CDR3 runs to 12 residues. This CDR3 reads CATTSSTDTQYF. The CDR3 bases are TGTGCCACCACGTCTAGCACAGATACGCAGTATTTT. The whole variable domain, filled in from reference TRBV11-2 and TRBJ2-3, reads EAGVAQSPRYKIIEKRQSVAFWCNPISGHATLYWYQQILGQGPKLLIQFQNNGVVDDSQLPKDRFSAERLKGVDSTLKIQPAKLEDSAVYLCATTSSTDTQYFGPGTRLTVL.

The V call is TRBV12-3 or TRBV12-4, the J call TRBJ2-6; D call uncertain. The length of the CDR3 is 13 residues. Trimming pared 7 bases from V and 0 bases from J, leaving 4 bases between. CDR3 nucleotides: TGTGCCAGCACGTCCTCTGGGGCCAACGTCCTGACTTTC. This sequence encodes CASTSSGANVLTF.

This clone has a handful of counts. The CDR3 bases are TGTGCCACCAGCAGGGAAAATCCGGGACAGATCTACGAGCAGTACTTC. Amino acids: CATSRENPGQIYEQYF. The chain is built from TRBV15 and TRBJ2-7; 7 nucleotides align to TRBD1. CDR3 length: 16 residues. Germline loops: CDR1 LNHNV, CDR2 YYDKDF (reference sequence). Trimming cost V 3 bases and J 3 bases; bases outside gene matches: 11. Supplemented by reference TRBV15 and TRBJ2-7, the full variable domain reads DAMVIQNPRYQVTQFGKPVTLSCSQTLNHNVMYWYQQKSSQAPKLLFHYYDKDFNNEADTPDNFQSRRPNTSFCFLDIRSPGLGDTAMYLCATSRENPGQIYEQYFGPGTRLTVT.

The chain carries TRBV20-1 and TRBJ2-1; D not certain. Germline lookup yields CDR1 DFQATT and CDR2 SNEGSKA (reference sequence). CDR3 length equals 11 residues. V gave up 3 bases and J gave up 8 bases, with 8 bases separating them. The CDR3 loop reads CSARELDEQFF. The CDR3 DNA is TGCAGTGCTAGGGAGCTTGATGAGCAGTTCTTC.

V and J are TRBV7-2 and TRBJ2-1; D is ambiguous. Trimming cost V 5 bases and J 4 bases, with 12 bases left between them. The germline gives CDR1 SGHTA, CDR2 FQGNSA. This CDR3 comprises 14 residues. The CDR3 loop reads CASSPYEPYNEQFF. CDR3 nucleotides: TGTGCCAGCAGCCCTTACGAACCATACAATGAGCAGTTCTTC. The full variable domain, rest sourced from reference TRBV7-2 and TRBJ2-1, is GAGVSQSPSNKVTEKGKDVELRCDPISGHTALYWYRQSLGQGLEFLIYFQGNSAPDKSGLPSDRFSAERTGGSVSTLTIQRTQQEDSAVYLCASSPYEPYNEQFFGPGTRLTVL.

This clone appeared a single time. The chain uses TRBV29-1 and TRBJ1-3, with D unclear. The CDR3 runs to 16 residues. Germline V gene sequence: CDR1 SQVTM, CDR2 ANQGSEA. Trimming stripped 6 bases from V and 0 bases from J, with 18 bases between. In nucleotides, the CDR3 is TGCAGCGTCAACGGACCCCAACGGGGCTCTGGAAACACCATATATTTT. Amino acid sequence: CSVNGPQRGSGNTIYF.

The CDR3 nucleotides read TGTGCCAGCAGCTCTACCGGGACTTTGAACACTGAAGCTTTCTTT. As protein: CASSSTGTLNTEAFF. The gene calls are TRBV7-9 and TRBJ1-1, with a weak D call TRBD1 (5 bases). Germline V CDR1 and CDR2: SEHNR, FQNEAQ (reference sequence). The germline V and J ends were trimmed by 4 bases and 0 bases, with 12 bases remaining between them. This CDR3 contains 15 residues.

The V gene is TRBV7-9, the J gene TRBJ2-7, with TRBD1 identical over 7 bases. The V segment lost 5 bases and the J segment 0 bases; nucleotides outside the gene matches: 4. The CDR3 is 14 residues long. Looked up from germline, CDR1 is SEHNR and CDR2 is FQNEAQ (reference sequence). The chain's CDR3 is CASSKQGPSYEQYF. The CDR3 nucleotides read TGTGCCAGCAGCAAACAGGGGCCCTCCTACGAGCAGTACTTC.

The V call is TRBV5-4, the J call TRBJ1-1, with D perhaps matching TRBD1 (5 bases). The CDR3 is 12 residues long. V was pared by 4 bases and J by 7 bases, with 11 bases between. Germline-derived CDR1 and CDR2 are SGHNT and YYREEE (reference sequence). In DNA form, the CDR3 reads TGTGCCAGCAGCCCTTGGGACGGTGAAGCTTTCTTT. Its protein is CASSPWDGEAFF.

This rearrangement joins TRBV5-6 to TRBJ2-7; TRBD1 or TRBD2 may be the D gene (5 bases each). Germline V gene data show CDR1 as SGHDT and CDR2 as YYEEEE. The ends were cut back, 6 bases at V and 1 base at J, with 14 bases in the middle. This CDR3 is built from 14 residues. In DNA form, the CDR3 reads TGTGCCAGCACAACAGGAGGCAGGTCCTACGAGCAGTACTTC. It codes for CASTTGGRSYEQYF.